This T cell receptor (beta chain) was identified in a study of PD-1 blockade in classical Hodgkin lymphoma. Study-level background: Intravenous nivolumab at 3 mg/kg was given to patients every 2 weeks.

Regarding this clone: Its antigen is unknown. A read error may produce the germline difference seen at one junction end. This sample also contains other DNA sequences that code for the same CDR3.

The CDR3 extends over 14 amino acids. The germline gives CDR1 PRHDT, CDR2 FYEKMQ (reference sequence). The table came from immunoSEQ multiplex PCR; TCRdb's copy has only in-frame clones and leaves some out. Altogether tens of thousands of clones are present, approximately 70% being singletons, with the ten largest covering roughly 4%. Each patient experienced a relapse that followed autologous stem cell transplantation, and brentuximab vedotin exposure varied. Regarding the study as a whole: It was CD4+ TCR diversity, not CD8+, that rose significantly by C4D1.

The receptor was derived from a human donor with classical Hodgkin lymphoma. Sequencing used peripheral blood mononuclear cells (PBMCs), obtained before the second cycle of nivolumab. This rearrangement joins TRBV13 to TRBJ2-7, with D perhaps TRBD2 (7 bases). The CDR3 here is CASGTSGTFYEQYF. The CDR3 bases are TGCGCCAGCGGGACATCTGGGACTTTTTACGAGCAGTACTTC.